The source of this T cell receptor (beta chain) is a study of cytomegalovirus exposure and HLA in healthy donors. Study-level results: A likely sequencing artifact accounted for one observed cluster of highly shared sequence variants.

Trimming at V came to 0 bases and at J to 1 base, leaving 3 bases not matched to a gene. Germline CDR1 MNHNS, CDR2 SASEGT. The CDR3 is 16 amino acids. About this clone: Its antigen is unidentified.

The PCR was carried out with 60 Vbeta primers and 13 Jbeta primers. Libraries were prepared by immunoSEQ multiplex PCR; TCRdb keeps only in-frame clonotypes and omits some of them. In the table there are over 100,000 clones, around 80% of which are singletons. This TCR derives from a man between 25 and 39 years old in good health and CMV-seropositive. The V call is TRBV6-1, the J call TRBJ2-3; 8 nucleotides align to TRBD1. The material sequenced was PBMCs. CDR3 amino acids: CASSEATGGGTDTQYF. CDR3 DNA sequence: TGTGCCAGCAGTGAAGCCACAGGGGGAGGCACAGATACGCAGTATTTT.